This TCR beta chain emerged from a study of T cells in localized non-small cell lung cancer. Overall study results and limits: Heterogeneity remains possible because sequencing was limited to only one tumor region. T cell clonality was highest in uninvolved adjacent lung, above tumor.

With 2 bases clipped from V and 4 bases from J, the junction kept 6 bases outside the gene matches. The CDR3 runs 15 residues. Germline V lookup: CDR1 MGHDK, CDR2 SYGVNS. As for this clone: The antigen remains undetermined.

Assay: immunoSEQ multiplex PCR; the TCRdb copy retains only in-frame clones and omits some. The top ten hold less than 9% of the sample, which has about 36,000 clones, around 88% seen once. The origin of this receptor is a woman aged 40-69 years with stage I lung adenocarcinoma. This sequence joins TRBV25-1 and TRBJ2-7, with 9 bases aligning to TRBD1. Specimen: peripheral blood, collected before any cancer treatment. In nucleotides, the CDR3 is TGTGCCAGCAGTGAAGGGACAGGGAGGCCTTACGAGCAGTACTTC. As protein: CASSEGTGRPYEQYF.